This TCR beta chain was sequenced in a study of Tregs in tolerant kidney transplant recipients. Mixed chimerism was transient after nonmyeloablative marrow transplants from related graft donors. Unstimulated Tregs (CD4+CD25+CD127-) and CD4+CD25- non-Tregs were sorted from PBMCs. The protocol was immunoSEQ multiplex PCR, while the TCRdb copy is restricted to in-frame clones and leaves out a portion. The repertoire table contains around 30,000 clones. As regards this clone: Its antigen is still unknown. The read stops 3 residues short of the end of the CDR3; the missing end is completed from the germline J gene.

This CDR3 is 15 amino acids long. The V gene's germline CDR1 is SEHNR and CDR2 FQNEAQ (reference sequence). V was pared by 5 bases and J by 1 base, with 13 bases between. Broader study findings: Few patients were studied, so findings need validation in larger groups. For some patients, primers changed over time, blocking nucleotide-level comparison. No direct test of biological reproducibility was done here.

The receptor was derived from a human patient who received a combined kidney and bone marrow transplant. Some of the T cells may derive from the graft donor. The sequenced sample was CD4+ T cells from blood (PBMCs), obtained 24 months after the transplant. The chain links TRBV7-9 to TRBJ2-3; perhaps TRBD2 as D (7 bases). CDR3 DNA (partial): TGTGCCAGCAGCCGCGCGGGGGCTGGCACAGATACG. Translating gives CASSRAGAGTDT. In full, the CDR3 reads CASSRAGAGTDTQYF.